The present TCR beta chain was sequenced within a study of neurological immune-mediated disorders. CDR1 SNHLY and CDR2 FYNNEI come from the germline V gene. The CDR3 totals 15 residues. With V trimmed by 4 bases and J by 9 bases, 10 bases remained unmatched. This clonotype was counted ten times or more. TCRdb passed the 5' RACE reads through MiXCR, listing each CDR3 protein once. Seen here are 70,000 or so distinct CDR3 sequences, roughly 5.6% observed once, and the top ten hold approximately 3%. The material sequenced was PBMCs. The clonotype was recovered from a woman in her thirties with multiple sclerosis. The V call is TRBV2, the J call TRBJ1-5; 9 bases map to TRBD1. CDR3 amino acids: CASSVGQGIAWPQHF. The CDR3 coding sequence is TGTGCCAGCAGTGTTGGACAGGGGATCGCATGGCCCCAGCATTTT.